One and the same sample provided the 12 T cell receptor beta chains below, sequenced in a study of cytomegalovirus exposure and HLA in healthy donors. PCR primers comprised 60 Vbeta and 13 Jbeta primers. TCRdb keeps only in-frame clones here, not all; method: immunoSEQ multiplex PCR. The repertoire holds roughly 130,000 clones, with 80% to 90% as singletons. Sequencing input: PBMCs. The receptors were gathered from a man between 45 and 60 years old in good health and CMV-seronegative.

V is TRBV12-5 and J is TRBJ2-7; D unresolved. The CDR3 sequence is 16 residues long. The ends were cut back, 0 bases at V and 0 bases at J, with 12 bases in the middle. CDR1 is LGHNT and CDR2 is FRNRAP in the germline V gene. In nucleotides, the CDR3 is TGTGCTAGTGGTTTGGTTGTCACAGAGATCTCCTACGAGCAGTACTTC. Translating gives CASGLVVTEISYEQYF. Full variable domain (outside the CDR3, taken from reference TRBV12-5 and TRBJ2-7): DARVTQTPRHKVTEMGQEVTMRCQPILGHNTVFWYRQTMMQGLELLAYFRNRAPLDDSGMPKDRFSAEMPDATLATLKIQPSEPRDSAVYFCASGLVVTEISYEQYFGPGTRLTVT.

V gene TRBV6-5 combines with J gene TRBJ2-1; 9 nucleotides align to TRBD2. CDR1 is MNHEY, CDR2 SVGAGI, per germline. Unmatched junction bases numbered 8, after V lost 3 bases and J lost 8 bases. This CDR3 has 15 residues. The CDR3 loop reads CASSYPRRGGHEQFF. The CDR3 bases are TGTGCCAGCAGTTATCCGAGGCGGGGGGGTCATGAGCAGTTCTTC.

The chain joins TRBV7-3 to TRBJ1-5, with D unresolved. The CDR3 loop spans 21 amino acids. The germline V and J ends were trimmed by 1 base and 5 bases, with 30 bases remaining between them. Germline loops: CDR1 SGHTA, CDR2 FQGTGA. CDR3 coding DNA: TGTGCCAGCAGCTTAAAGACGATACTGGCACGAGGGTCGGCTAGGGATCAGCCCCAGCATTTT. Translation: CASSLKTILARGSARDQPQHF.

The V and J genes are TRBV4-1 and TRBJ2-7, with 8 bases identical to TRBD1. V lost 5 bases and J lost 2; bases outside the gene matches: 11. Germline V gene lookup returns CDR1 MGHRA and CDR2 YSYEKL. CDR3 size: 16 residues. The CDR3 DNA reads TGCGCCAGCAGCTTTAGCAGGGGGGACAGGCCCTACGAGCAGTACTTC. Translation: CASSFSRGDRPYEQYF.

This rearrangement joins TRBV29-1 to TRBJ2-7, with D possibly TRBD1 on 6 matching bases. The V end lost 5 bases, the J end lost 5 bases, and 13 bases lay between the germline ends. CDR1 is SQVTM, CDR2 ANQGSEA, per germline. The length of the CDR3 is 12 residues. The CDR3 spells CSVRSGANEQYF. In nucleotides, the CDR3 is TGCAGCGTTCGTTCAGGGGCCAACGAGCAGTACTTC.

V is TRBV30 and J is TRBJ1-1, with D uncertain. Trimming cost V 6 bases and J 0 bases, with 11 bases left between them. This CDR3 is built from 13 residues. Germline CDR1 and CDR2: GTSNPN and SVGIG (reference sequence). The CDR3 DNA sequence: TGTGCCTGTAGCGAAAATTTGAACACTGAAGCTTTCTTT. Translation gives CACSENLNTEAFF.

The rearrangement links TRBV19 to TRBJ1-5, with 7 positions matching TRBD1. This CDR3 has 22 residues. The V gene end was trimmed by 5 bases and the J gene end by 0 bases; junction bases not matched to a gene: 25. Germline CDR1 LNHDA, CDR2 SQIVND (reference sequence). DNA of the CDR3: TGTGCCAGTAGTGCCCCATTAGGAAGAGGGGGCGATGCCCGTTATAGCAATCAGCCCCAGCATTTT. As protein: CASSAPLGRGGDARYSNQPQHF.

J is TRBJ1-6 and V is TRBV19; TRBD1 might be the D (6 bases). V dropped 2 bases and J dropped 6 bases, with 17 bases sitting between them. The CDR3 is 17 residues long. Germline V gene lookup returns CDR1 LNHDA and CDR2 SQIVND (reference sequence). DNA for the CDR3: TGTGCCAGTAGTATATCATCGGGGGGCGCCGGTAATTCACCCCTCCACTTT. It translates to CASSISSGGAGNSPLHF.

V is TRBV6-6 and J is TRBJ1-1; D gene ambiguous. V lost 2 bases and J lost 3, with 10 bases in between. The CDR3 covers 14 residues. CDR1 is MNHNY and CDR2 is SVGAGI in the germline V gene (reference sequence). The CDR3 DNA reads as TGTGCCAGCAGTTACACAATTCGGGACACTGAAGCTTTCTTT. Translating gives CASSYTIRDTEAFF.

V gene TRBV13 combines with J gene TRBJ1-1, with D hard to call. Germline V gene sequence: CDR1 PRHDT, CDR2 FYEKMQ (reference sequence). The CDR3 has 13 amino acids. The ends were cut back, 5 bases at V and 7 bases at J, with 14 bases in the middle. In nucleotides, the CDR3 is TGTGCCAGCAGCATGACTGAGGAGGTTGAAGCTTTCTTT. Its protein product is CASSMTEEVEAFF.

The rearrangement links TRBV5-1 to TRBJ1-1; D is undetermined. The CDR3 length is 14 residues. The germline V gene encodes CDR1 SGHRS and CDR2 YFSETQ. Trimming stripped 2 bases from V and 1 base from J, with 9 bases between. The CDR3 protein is CASSLELSNTEAFF. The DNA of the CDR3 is TGCGCCAGCAGCTTAGAACTCTCGAACACTGAAGCTTTCTTT.

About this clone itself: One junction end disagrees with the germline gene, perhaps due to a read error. CDR3 in DNA: TGTGCCAGCAGGCTAGGGACAGTCTCCCACGAGCAGTACTTC. Amino acid sequence: CASRLGTVSHEQYF. The chain couples TRBV7-9 to TRBJ2-7, with 7 bases that match TRBD1. In germline, CDR1 is SEHNR, CDR2 FQNEAQ (reference sequence). CDR3 length: 14 residues.